These 7 T cell receptor beta chains were sequenced from one sample in a study of T cells expressing NK-cell markers. From its re-call of the 5' RACE reads, TCRdb lists each CDR3 protein once, without DNA. This sample's table has some 410,000 distinct CDR3 sequences. The sequencing sample was made of blood T cells: a sorted CD56 or NKG2C T cell subset, CD4+ or CD8+ T cells, or bulk PBMC T cells (not recorded which). Every receptor here comes from a woman aged 18 to 75 in good health.

This chain links TRBV5-6 with TRBJ2-1; TCRdb designates TRBD2, a call that cannot be tested without DNA. The CDR3 sequence is 14 residues long. CDR1 is SGHDT and CDR2 is YYEEEE in the germline V gene. This chain's CDR3 is CASSLLAGEYEQFF.

This chain connects TRBV10-3 to TRBJ2-4; no DNA is available, so the TRBD1 call from TCRdb remains unchecked. In germline, CDR1 is ENHRY, CDR2 SYGVKD. This CDR3 has 12 residues. The CDR3 loop is CAISSTGDIQYF.

The V gene is TRBV12-3 or TRBV12-4, the J gene TRBJ2-7. This CDR3 region has 13 residues. This CDR3 reads CASSLSSGYEQYF.

The chain uses TRBV7-2 and TRBJ1-1; there is no DNA to check the TCRdb D call of TRBD1. CDR1 is SGHTA and CDR2 is FQGNSA in the germline V gene. The CDR3 totals 15 residues. CDR3 sequence reads: CASSLVRAGGTEAFF.

This rearrangement joins TRBV7-6 to TRBJ2-1; TCRdb designates TRBD2, a call that cannot be tested without DNA. CDR1 is SGHVS and CDR2 is FNYEAQ in the germline V gene. CDR3 length: 15 residues. The CDR3 here is CASKDPGGAYNEQFF.

The chain has TRBV5-1 and TRBJ1-2. The CDR3 contains 13 residues. Germline CDR1 reads SGHRS; CDR2 reads YFSETQ. The CDR3 sequence: CASSSPGAYGYTF. The entire variable domain, with the rest obtained from reference TRBV5-1 and TRBJ1-2, is as follows: KAGVTQTPRYLIKTRGQQVTLSCSPISGHRSVSWYQQTPGQGLQFLFEYFSETQRNKGNFPGRFSGRQFSNSRSEMNVSTLELGDSALYLCASSSPGAYGYTFGSGTRLTVV.

The CDR3: CASSQPRDSARPMGAFF. This chain connects TRBV3-1 to TRBJ1-1; the TCRdb call, TRBD1, lacks DNA for checking. Looked up from germline, CDR1 is LGHDT and CDR2 is YNNKEL (reference sequence). The CDR3 is made up of 17 amino acids.